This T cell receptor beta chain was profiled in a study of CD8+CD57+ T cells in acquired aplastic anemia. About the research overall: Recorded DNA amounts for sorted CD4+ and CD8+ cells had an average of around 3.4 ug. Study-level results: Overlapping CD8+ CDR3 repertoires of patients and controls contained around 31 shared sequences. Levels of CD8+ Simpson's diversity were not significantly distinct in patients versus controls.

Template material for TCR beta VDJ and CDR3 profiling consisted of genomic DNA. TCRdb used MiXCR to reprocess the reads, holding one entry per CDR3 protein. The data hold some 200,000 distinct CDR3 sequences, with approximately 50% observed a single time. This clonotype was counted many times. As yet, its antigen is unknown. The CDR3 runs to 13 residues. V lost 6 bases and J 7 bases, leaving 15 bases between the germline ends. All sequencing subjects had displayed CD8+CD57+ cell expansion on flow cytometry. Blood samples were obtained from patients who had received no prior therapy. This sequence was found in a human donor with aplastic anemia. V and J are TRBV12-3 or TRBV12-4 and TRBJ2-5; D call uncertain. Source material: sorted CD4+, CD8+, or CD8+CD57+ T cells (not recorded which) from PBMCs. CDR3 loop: CASRQTPLGTQYF. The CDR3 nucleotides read TGTGCCAGCAGACAGACCCCCCTCGGGACCCAGTACTTC.